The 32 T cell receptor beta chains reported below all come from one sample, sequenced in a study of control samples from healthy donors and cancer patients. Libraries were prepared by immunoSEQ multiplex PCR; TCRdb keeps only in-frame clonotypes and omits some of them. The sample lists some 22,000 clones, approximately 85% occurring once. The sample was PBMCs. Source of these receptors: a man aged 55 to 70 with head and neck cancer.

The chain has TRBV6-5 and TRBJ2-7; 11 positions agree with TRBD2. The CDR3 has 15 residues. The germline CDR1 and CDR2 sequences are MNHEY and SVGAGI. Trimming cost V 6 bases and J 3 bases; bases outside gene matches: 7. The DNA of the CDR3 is TGTGCCAGCAGCCAGGGACTAGCGGCCTACTACGAGCAGTACGTC. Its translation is CASSQGLAAYYEQYV.

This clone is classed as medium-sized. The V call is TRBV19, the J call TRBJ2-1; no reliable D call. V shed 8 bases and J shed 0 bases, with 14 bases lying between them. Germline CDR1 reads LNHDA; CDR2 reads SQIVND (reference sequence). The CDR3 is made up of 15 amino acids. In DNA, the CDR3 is TGTGCCAGTGGGGTCCGGCCGGCCTCCTACAATGAGCAGTTCTTC. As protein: CASGVRPASYNEQFF.

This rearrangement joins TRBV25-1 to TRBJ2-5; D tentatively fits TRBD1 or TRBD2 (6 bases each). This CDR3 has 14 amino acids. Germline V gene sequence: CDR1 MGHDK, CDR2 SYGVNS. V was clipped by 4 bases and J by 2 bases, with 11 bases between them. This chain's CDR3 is CASSGQGRQETQYF. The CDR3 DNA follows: TGTGCCAGCAGTGGCCAGGGGAGGCAAGAGACCCAGTACTTC.

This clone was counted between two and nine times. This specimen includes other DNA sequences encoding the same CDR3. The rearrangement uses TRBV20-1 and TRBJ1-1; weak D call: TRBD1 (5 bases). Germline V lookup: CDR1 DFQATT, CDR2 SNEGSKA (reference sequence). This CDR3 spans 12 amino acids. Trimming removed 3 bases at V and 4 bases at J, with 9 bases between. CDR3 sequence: CSASPGGTEAFF. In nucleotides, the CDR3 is TGCAGTGCTAGTCCGGGGGGCACTGAAGCTTTCTTT.

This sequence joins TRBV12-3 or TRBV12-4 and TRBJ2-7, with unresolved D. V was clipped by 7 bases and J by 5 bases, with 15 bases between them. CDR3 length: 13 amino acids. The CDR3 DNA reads TGTGCCAGCACCTTACACGGATCTGACGAGCAGTACTTC. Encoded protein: CASTLHGSDEQYF.

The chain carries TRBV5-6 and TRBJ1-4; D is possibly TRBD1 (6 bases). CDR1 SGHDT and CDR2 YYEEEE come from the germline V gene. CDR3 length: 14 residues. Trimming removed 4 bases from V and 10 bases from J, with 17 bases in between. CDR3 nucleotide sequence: TGTGCCAGCAGCCTGGAGGGGGTTTTGGGAAAACTGTTTTTT. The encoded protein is CASSLEGVLGKLFF.

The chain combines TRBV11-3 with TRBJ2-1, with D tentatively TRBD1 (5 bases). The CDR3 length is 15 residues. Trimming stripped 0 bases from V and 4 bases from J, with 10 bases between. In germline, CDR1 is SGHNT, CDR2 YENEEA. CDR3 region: CASSLEQGTYNEQFF. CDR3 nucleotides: TGTGCCAGCAGCTTAGAGCAGGGAACGTACAATGAGCAGTTCTTC.

The CDR3 DNA follows: TGTGCCAGTAAAGCCGGACAGGAGAACACTGAAGCTTTCTTT. Amino acid sequence: CASKAGQENTEAFF. The chain recombines TRBV19 with TRBJ1-1; 7 bases are shared with TRBD1. The J segment lost 1 base and the V segment lost 7 bases, leaving 6 bases of the junction unmatched. The germline gives CDR1 LNHDA, CDR2 SQIVND (reference sequence). This CDR3 region has 14 residues.

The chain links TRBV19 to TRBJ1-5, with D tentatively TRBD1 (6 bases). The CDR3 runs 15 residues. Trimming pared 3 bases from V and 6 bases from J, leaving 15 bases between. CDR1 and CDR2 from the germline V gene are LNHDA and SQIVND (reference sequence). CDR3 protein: CASSMGQGRAQPQHF. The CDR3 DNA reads TGTGCCAGTAGTATGGGGCAGGGGCGGGCTCAGCCCCAGCATTTT.

CDR3 bases: TGTGCCAGCAGCAACAGGGTCCGCGAGCAGTACTTC. It specifies CASSNRVREQYF. The chain is built from TRBV7-9 and TRBJ2-7, with a possible D match to TRBD1 (6 bases). The V end was cut by 5 bases, the J end by 6 bases, with 11 bases between. The length of the CDR3 is 12 residues. The germline V gene has CDR1 SEHNR and CDR2 FQNEAQ (reference sequence).

CDR3 DNA sequence: TGCGCCAGCAGTCTTCGGACAGGGGATAATTCACCCCTCCACTTT. Its protein is CASSLRTGDNSPLHF. This rearrangement joins TRBV5-1 to TRBJ1-6; TRBD1 agrees at 9 bases. V trimming: 5 bases; J trimming: 5 bases; junction bases outside the gene matches: 5. The CDR3 sequence is 15 residues long. Per the germline V gene, CDR1 is SGHRS and CDR2 is YFSETQ.

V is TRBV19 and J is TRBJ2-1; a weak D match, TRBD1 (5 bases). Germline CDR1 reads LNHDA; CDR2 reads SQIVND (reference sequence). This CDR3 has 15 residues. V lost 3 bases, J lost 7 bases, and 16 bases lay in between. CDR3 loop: CASSMRWQGRNEQFF. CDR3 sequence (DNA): TGTGCCAGTAGTATGAGGTGGCAGGGTAGAAATGAGCAGTTCTTC.

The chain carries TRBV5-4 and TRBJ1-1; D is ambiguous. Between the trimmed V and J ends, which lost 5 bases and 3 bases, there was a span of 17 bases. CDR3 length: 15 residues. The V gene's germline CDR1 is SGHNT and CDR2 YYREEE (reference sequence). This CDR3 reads CASSWAGGIDTEAFF. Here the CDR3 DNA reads TGTGCCAGCAGTTGGGCCGGAGGGATTGACACTGAAGCTTTCTTT.

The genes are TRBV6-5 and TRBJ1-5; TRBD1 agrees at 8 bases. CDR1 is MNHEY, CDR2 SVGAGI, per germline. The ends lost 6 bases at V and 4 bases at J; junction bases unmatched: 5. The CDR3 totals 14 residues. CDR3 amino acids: CASSATGANQPQHF. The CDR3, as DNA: TGTGCCAGCAGCGCGACAGGGGCTAATCAGCCCCAGCATTTT.

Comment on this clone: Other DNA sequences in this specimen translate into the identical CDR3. The CDR3 DNA follows: TGTGCCAGCAAGCGGGGGACCGGGGGTGGCGGGGAGCTGTTTTTT. Protein sequence: CASKRGTGGGGELFF. This chain links TRBV6-5 with TRBJ2-2, with 8 nucleotides matching TRBD2. CDR1 is MNHEY, CDR2 SVGAGI, per germline. The CDR3 loop spans 15 amino acids. Trimming cost V 7 bases and J 7 bases; bases outside gene matches: 11.

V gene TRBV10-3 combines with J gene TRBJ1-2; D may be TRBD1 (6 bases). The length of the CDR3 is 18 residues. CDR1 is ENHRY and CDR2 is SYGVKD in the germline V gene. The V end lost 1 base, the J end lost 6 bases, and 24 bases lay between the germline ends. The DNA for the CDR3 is TGTGCCATCAGTGAGTGGGTAGGGACGGACAGCTTTTTCGATGGCTACACCTTC. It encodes CAISEWVGTDSFFDGYTF.

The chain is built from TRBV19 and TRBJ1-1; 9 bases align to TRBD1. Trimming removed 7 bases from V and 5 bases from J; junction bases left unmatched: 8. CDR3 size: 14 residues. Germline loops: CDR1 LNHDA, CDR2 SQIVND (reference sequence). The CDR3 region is CASKTQGAGTEAFF. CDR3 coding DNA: TGTGCCAGTAAAACACAGGGGGCCGGGACTGAAGCTTTCTTT.

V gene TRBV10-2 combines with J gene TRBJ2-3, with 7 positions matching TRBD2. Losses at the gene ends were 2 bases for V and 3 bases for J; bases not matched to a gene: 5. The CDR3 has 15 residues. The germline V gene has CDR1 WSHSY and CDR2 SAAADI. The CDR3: CASSEPVGGTDTQYF. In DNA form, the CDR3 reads TGCGCCAGCAGTGAGCCGGTGGGAGGGACAGATACGCAGTATTTT.

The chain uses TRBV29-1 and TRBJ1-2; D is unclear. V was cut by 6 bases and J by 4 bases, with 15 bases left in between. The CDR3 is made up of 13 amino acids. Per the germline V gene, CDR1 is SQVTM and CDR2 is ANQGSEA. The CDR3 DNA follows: TGCAGCGTGTACCCTGAGAAAAGCTATGGCTACACCTTC. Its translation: CSVYPEKSYGYTF.

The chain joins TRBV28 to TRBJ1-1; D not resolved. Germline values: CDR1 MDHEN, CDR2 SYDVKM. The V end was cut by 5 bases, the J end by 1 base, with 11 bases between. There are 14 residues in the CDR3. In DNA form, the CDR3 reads TGTGCCAGCAGTGAGACCGTTGCGAACACTGAAGCTTTCTTT. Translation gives CASSETVANTEAFF. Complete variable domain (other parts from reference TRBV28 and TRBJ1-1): DVKVTQSSRYLVKRTGEKVFLECVQDMDHENMFWYRQDPGLGLRLIYFSYDVKMKEKGDIPEGYSVSREKKERFSLILESASTNQTSMYLCASSETVANTEAFFGQGTRLTVV.

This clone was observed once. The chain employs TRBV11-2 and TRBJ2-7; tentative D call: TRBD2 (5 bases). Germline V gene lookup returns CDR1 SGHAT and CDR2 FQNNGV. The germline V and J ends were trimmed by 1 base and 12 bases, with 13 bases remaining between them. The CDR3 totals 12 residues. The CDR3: CASSLGQTRAYV. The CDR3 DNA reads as TGTGCCAGCAGCTTAGGCCAGACGAGGGCGTACGTC.

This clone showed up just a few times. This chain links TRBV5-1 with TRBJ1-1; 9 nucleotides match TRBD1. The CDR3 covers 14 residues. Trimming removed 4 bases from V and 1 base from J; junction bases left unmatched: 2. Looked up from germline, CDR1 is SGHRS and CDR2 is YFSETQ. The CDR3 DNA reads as TGCGCCAGCAGCGGGGACAGGGAGAACACTGAAGCTTTCTTT. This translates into CASSGDRENTEAFF.

CDR3 DNA: TGTGCCAGCTCACCGGACAGACTGTCGGGCTACGAGCAGTACGTC. Translation: CASSPDRLSGYEQYV. The chain carries TRBV18 and TRBJ2-7; D might be TRBD1 (6 bases). V was shortened by 3 bases and J by 3 bases, with 15 bases between the two germline ends. The CDR3 totals 15 residues. Germline CDR1 and CDR2: KGHSH and LQKENI.

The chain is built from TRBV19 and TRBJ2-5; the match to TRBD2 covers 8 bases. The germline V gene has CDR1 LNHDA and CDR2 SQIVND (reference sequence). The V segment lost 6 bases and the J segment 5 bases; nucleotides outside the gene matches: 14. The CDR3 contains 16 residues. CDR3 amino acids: CASRRMAGGSMETQYF. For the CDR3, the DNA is TGTGCCAGTAGAAGGATGGCGGGAGGATCTATGGAGACCCAGTACTTC. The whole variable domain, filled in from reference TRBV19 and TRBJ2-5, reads DGGITQSPKYLFRKEGQNVTLSCEQNLNHDAMYWYRQDPGQGLRLIYYSQIVNDFQKGDIAEGYSVSREKKESFPLTVTSAQKNPTAFYLCASRRMAGGSMETQYFGPGTRLLVL.

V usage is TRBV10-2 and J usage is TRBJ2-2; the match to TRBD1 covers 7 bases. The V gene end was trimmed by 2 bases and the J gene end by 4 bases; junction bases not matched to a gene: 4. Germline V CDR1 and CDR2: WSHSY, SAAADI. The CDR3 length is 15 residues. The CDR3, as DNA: TGCGCCAGCAGTGAGAGGGGGCTAGGCACCGGGGAGCTGTTTTTT. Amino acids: CASSERGLGTGELFF.

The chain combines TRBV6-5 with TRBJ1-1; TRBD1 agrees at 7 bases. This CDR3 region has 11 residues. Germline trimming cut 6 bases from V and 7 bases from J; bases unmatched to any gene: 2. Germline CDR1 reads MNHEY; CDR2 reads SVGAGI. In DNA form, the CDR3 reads TGTGCCAGCAGAGGACAGGTTGAAGCTTTCTTT. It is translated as CASRGQVEAFF.

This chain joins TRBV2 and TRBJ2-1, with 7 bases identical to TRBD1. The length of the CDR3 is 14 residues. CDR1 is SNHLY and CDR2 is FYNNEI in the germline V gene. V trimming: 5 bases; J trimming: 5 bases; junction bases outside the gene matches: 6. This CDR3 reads CASSSRQGDNEQFF. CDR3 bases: TGTGCCAGCAGTTCTCGACAGGGAGACAATGAGCAGTTCTTC.

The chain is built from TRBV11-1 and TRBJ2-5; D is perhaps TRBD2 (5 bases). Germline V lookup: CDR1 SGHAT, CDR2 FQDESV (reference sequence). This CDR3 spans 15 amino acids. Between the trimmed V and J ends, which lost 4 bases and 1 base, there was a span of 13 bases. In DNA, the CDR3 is TGTGCCAGCAGCTCGGCGACGACTATCCAAGAGACCCAGTACTTC. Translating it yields CASSSATTIQETQYF.

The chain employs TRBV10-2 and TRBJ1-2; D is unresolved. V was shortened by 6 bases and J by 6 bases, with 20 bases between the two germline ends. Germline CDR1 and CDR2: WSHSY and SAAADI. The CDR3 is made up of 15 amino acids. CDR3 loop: CASRRVQSSLDGYTF. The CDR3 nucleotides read TGCGCCAGCAGGAGGGTTCAGTCGTCCCTTGATGGCTACACCTTC.

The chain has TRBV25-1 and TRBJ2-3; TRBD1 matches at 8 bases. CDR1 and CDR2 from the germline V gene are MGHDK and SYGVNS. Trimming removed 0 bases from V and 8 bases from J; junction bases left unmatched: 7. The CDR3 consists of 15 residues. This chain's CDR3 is CASSEYRDRGLTQYF. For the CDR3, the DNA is TGTGCCAGCAGTGAATATCGAGACAGGGGACTTACGCAGTATTTT.

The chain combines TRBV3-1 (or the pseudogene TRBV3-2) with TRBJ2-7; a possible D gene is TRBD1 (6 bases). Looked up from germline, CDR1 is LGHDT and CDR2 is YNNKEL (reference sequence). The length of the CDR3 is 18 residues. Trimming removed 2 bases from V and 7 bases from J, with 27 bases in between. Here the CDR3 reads CASSQNRQGFRLGVEQYF. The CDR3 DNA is TGTGCCAGCAGCCAAAATCGTCAGGGGTTTCGCCTCGGAGTGGAGCAGTACTTC.

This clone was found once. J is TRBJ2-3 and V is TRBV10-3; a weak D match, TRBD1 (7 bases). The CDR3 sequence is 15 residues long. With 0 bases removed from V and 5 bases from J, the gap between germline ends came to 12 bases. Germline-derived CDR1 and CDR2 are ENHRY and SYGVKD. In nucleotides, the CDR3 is TGTGCCATCAGTGAGTCGAACCAGGGGGGAGATACGCAGTATTTT. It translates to CAISESNQGGDTQYF.